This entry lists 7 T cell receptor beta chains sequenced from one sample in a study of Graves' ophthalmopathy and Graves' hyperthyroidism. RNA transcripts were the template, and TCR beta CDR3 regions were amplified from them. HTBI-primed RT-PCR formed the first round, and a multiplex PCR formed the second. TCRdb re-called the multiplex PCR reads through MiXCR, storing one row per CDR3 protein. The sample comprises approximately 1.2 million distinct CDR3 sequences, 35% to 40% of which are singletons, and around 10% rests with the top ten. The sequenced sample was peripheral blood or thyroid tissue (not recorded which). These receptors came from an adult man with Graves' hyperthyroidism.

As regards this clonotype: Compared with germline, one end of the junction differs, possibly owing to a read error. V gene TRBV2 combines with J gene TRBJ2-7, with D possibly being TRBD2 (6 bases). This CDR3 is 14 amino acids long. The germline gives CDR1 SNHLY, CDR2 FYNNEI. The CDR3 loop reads CASSLEGRLNEQYF. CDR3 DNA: TGCGCCAGCAGCTTGGAGGGCAGGTTGAACGAGCAGTACTTC.

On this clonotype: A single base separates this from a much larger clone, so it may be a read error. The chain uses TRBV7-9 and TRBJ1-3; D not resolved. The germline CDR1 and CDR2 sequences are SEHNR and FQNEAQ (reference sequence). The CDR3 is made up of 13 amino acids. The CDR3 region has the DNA TGTTCCAGCAGCCGCCCGGAGGGAAACACCATATATTTT. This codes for CSSSRPEGNTIYF.

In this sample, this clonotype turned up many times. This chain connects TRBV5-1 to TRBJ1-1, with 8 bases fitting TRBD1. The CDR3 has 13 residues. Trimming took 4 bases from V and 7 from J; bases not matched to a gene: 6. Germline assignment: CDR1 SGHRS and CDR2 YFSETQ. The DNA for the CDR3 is TGCGCCAGCAGCCCCGGGACAGGCCGTGAAGCTTTCTTT. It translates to CASSPGTGREAFF.

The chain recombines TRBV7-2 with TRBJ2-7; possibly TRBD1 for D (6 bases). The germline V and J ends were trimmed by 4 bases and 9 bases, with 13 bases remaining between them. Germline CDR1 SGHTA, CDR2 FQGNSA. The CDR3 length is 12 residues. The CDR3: CASSSNRVRQYF. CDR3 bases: TGTGCCAGCAGCTCAAACAGGGTTCGGCAGTACTTC.

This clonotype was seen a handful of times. CDR3 bases: TGTGCCAGCAGTGAACAGGCTGGGGCCAACGTCCTGACTTTC. Encoded protein: CASSEQAGANVLTF. The chain carries TRBV2 and TRBJ2-6, with no clear D. The CDR3 has 14 amino acids. Trimming stripped 2 bases from V and 2 bases from J, with 4 bases between. Looked up from germline, CDR1 is SNHLY and CDR2 is FYNNEI.

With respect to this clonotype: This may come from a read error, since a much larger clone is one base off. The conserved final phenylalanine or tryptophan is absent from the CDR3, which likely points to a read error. DNA for the CDR3: TGCGCCAGCAGCCCATCGGCGGGACTGAAAGAGACCCAGTACGTC. Its translation: CASSPSAGLKETQYV. The V call is TRBV5-1, the J call TRBJ2-5; D possibly corresponds to TRBD2 (6 bases). CDR1 is SGHRS and CDR2 is YFSETQ in the germline V gene. This CDR3 is 15 amino acids long. The V gene lost 4 bases and the J gene lost 3 bases, with 16 bases spanning the gap.

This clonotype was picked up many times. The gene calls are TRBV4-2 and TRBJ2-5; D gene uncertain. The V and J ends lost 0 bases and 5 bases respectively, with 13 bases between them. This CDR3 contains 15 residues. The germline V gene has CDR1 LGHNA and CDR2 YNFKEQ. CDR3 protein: CASSQERLGRETQYF. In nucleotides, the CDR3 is TGTGCCAGCAGCCAAGAGCGGCTAGGCCGGGAGACCCAGTACTTC.